A single sample gave rise to the 20 T cell receptor beta chains below, sequenced in a study of T cells expressing NK-cell markers. From its re-call of the 5' RACE reads, TCRdb lists each CDR3 protein once, without DNA. The table for this sample gives hundreds of thousands of distinct CDR3 sequences. Sequenced sample: blood T cells: a sorted CD56 or NKG2C T cell subset, CD4+ or CD8+ T cells, or bulk PBMC T cells (not recorded which). The receptor set was obtained from a man younger than 35 in good health.

V and J are TRBV12-3 or TRBV12-4 and TRBJ2-5. The CDR3 is made up of 14 amino acids. The CDR3 sequence is CASSYSIRQETQYF.

This chain connects TRBV6-1 to TRBJ1-1. Germline V gene data show CDR1 as MNHNS and CDR2 as SASEGT. This CDR3 is 13 amino acids long. The CDR3 sequence: CATLATGFSMAFF.

The chain employs TRBV6-1 and TRBJ1-1; the D call of TRBD1 rests on TCRdb alone, since no DNA is present to check it. Per germline, CDR1 MNHNS and CDR2 SASEGT. The CDR3 length is 14 residues. This CDR3 is CASSVTRVNTEAFF.

The genes are TRBV20-1 and TRBJ2-1. Per germline, CDR1 DFQATT and CDR2 SNEGSKA (reference sequence). This CDR3 is 13 amino acids long. CDR3 sequence: CSADTRTYNEQFF.

The chain recombines TRBV5-5 with TRBJ2-3; TCRdb designates TRBD2, a call that cannot be tested without DNA. The germline V gene has CDR1 SGHKS and CDR2 YYEKEE (reference sequence). The CDR3 consists of 16 residues. The CDR3 sequence: CASSPYPGGSTDTQYF. The full variable domain, its missing parts supplied by reference TRBV5-5 and TRBJ2-3, is DAGVTQSPTHLIKTRGQQVTLRCSPISGHKSVSWYQQVLGQGPQFIFQYYEKEERGRGNFPDRFSARQFPNYSSELNVNALLLGDSALYLCASSPYPGGSTDTQYFGPGTRLTVL.

CDR3 sequence reads: CASSSAGPYYNSPLHF. V usage is TRBV11-2 and J usage is TRBJ1-6. This CDR3 contains 16 residues. Germline CDR1 is SGHAT and CDR2 is FQNNGV.

The V call is TRBV5-1, the J call TRBJ2-1; TCRdb returns TRBD1, unconfirmable since there is no DNA. CDR1 SGHRS and CDR2 YFSETQ come from the germline V gene. The CDR3 length is 16 residues. The CDR3 spells CASSWGGQTGPNEQFF.

This CDR3 reads CASGQGVTDTQYF. The chain couples TRBV27 to TRBJ2-3; without DNA, the TCRdb call of TRBD1 cannot be checked. CDR3 length equals 13 residues. In germline, CDR1 is MNHEY, CDR2 SMNVEV (reference sequence).

The chain has TRBV18 and TRBJ2-5; TCRdb designates TRBD2, a call that cannot be tested without DNA. This CDR3 contains 17 residues. Germline CDR1 and CDR2: KGHSH and LQKENI. The CDR3 sequence is CASSPTSGSFHQETQYF.

CDR3 residues: CASAWGTGELFF. The chain joins TRBV6-1 to TRBJ2-2. Germline V gives CDR1 MNHNS, CDR2 SASEGT. This CDR3 comprises 12 residues.

The CDR3 is CASSLSHSGSTDTQYF. The rearrangement joins TRBV7-6 to TRBJ2-3; TCRdb reports TRBD2, a call that lacks DNA to check it against. The germline CDR1 and CDR2 sequences are SGHVS and FNYEAQ. The CDR3 sequence is 16 residues long.

The chain couples TRBV7-6 to TRBJ2-6. The germline gives CDR1 SGHVS, CDR2 FNYEAQ. CDR3 length equals 14 residues. The CDR3: CASSTDSGANVLTF.

The chain combines TRBV7-8 with TRBJ1-5. Germline V gives CDR1 SGHVS, CDR2 FQNEAQ. The CDR3 covers 13 residues. This CDR3 is CASSLTGVQPQHF.

V and J are TRBV6-5 and TRBJ2-5. CDR1 is MNHEY and CDR2 is SVGAGI in the germline V gene. The CDR3 has 11 amino acids. CDR3: CASDDGETQYF.

V gene TRBV6-2 or TRBV6-3 combines with J gene TRBJ2-3; the D call of TRBD1 rests on TCRdb alone, since no DNA is present to check it. Germline-derived CDR1 and CDR2 are MNHEY and SVGEGT. The CDR3 contains 15 residues. CDR3 region: CASSYVWPGTDTQYF.

The CDR3 sequence: CASSLAGRMQETQYF. The rearrangement joins TRBV7-3 to TRBJ2-5. The germline V gene encodes CDR1 SGHTA and CDR2 FQGTGA. The CDR3 loop spans 15 amino acids. Full variable domain (rest looked up from reference TRBV7-3 and TRBJ2-5): GAGVSQTPSNKVTEKGKYVELRCDPISGHTALYWYRQSLGQGPEFLIYFQGTGAADDSGLPNDRFFAVRPEGSVSTLKIQRTERGDSAVYLCASSLAGRMQETQYFGPGTRLLVL.

The chain combines TRBV29-1 with TRBJ2-5; TCRdb returns TRBD2, unconfirmable since there is no DNA. The CDR3 is 16 residues long. Germline assignment: CDR1 SQVTM and CDR2 ANQGSEA. CDR3 sequence reads: CSVVSMAGGVGETQYF.

This sequence joins TRBV6-5 and TRBJ2-3; TCRdb gives TRBD1 as the D gene, but with no DNA this cannot be confirmed. The CDR3 length is 14 residues. CDR1 and CDR2 from the germline V gene are MNHEY and SVGAGI. The CDR3 reads CASSSRAGTDTQYF.

The rearrangement uses TRBV20-1 and TRBJ2-7; TCRdb indicates TRBD2, and absent DNA this call remains unverified. This CDR3 contains 13 residues. Germline V gene sequence: CDR1 DFQATT, CDR2 SNEGSKA (reference sequence). CDR3: CSASSGRIHEQYF.

The chain combines TRBV6-4 with TRBJ2-3; the D call from TCRdb, TRBD2, cannot be confirmed without DNA. CDR3 length equals 16 residues. The germline CDR1 and CDR2 sequences are MRHNA and SNTAGT. The chain's CDR3 is CARTSGSTASTDTQYF.